The present entry profiles one T cell receptor beta chain with its context. Data came from immunoSEQ multiplex PCR; TCRdb stores just in-frame clones and leaves some out. The data hold roughly 50,000 clones, with approximately 87% observed a single time. This specimen belongs to a study of blood T cell repertoires in COVID-19. As for the study in general: From the United States, Italy and Spain came samples of acute and convalescent COVID-19.

CDR1 SGHTA and CDR2 FQGNSA come from the germline V gene. CDR3 length equals 13 residues. Trimming took off 4 bases at V and 7 bases at J, with 14 bases between the two ends. The receptor was isolated from a human donor in a cohort sampled during active COVID-19. Material for sequencing was peripheral blood. V gene TRBV7-2 combines with J gene TRBJ2-7; possible D gene TRBD1, 6 bases. The DNA of the CDR3 is TGTGCCAGCAGCTCCACAGGGTTGTGGGAGCAGTACTTC. Its translation is CASSSTGLWEQYF.